The clone carrying this T cell receptor beta chain was observed many times. Its antigen is not identified. The data were taken from a study of regulatory T cells in long-lasting Graves disease. The time point was: newly diagnosed GD, antithyroid drugs for less than 3 months. RNA from PBMCs was the source of the TCR library. Graves' disease diagnoses followed American Thyroid Association guidelines. Blood from the periphery, 8.5 to 9 milliliters in all, was drawn into EDTA tubes. Trimming removed 2 bases from V and 2 bases from J; junction bases left unmatched: 4. CDR1 is DFQATT and CDR2 is SNEGSKA in the germline V gene (reference sequence). CDR3 size: 14 residues. Study-level points and caveats: The persistent group shared around 2,700 public clonotypes, more than the approximately 1,000 shared by new patients. Persistent disease exhibited a predilection for TRBV28, TRBJ1-2 and TRBJ2-5.

TCR beta libraries were built with iRepertoire HTBI primers and Arm-PCR of CDR3 regions. Each CDR3 protein is one row after TCRdb ran MiXCR on the multiplex PCR reads. The table has roughly 220,000 distinct CDR3 sequences, about 17% seen once. The TCR was taken from a female donor with Graves disease. The sequenced sample was peripheral blood mononuclear cells (PBMCs), obtained at new diagnosis, from a patient treated with antithyroid drugs. The V call is TRBV20-1, the J call TRBJ2-3, with 7 bases lining up with TRBD1. The CDR3 nucleotides are TGCAGTGCTAGACCCGGGACAGACACAGATACGCAGTATTTT. Translating gives CSARPGTDTDTQYF.